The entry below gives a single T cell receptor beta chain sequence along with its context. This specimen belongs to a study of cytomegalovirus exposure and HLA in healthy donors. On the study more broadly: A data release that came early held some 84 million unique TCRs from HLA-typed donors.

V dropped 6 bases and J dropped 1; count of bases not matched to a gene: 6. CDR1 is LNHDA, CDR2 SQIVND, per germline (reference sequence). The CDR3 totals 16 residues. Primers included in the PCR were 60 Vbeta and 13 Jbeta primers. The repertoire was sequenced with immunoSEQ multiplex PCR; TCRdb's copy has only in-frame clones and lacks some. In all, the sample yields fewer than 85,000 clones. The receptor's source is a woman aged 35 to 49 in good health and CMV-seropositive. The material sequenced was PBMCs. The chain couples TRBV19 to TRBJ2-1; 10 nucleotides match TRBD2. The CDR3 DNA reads TGTGCCAGTAGACAACGAGCGGGGGGGTCCTACAATGAGCAGTTCTTC. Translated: CASRQRAGGSYNEQFF.